The sequence of this TCR beta chain was determined in a study of T-cell memory formation after mild COVID-19. TCRdb passed the 5' RACE reads through MiXCR, listing each CDR3 protein once. Of about 130,000 distinct CDR3 sequences listed, under 30% are singletons. Of note for this clonotype: What it binds is not known.

Study findings and constraints: Day 15 to 85 contractors were CD4/CD8 balanced; later expanders leaned CD4+.

The CDR3 contains 13 residues. CDR1 is DFQATT and CDR2 is SNEGSKA in the germline V gene (reference sequence). Unmatched junction bases numbered 5, after V lost 7 bases and J lost 5 bases. This rearrangement joins TRBV20-1 to TRBJ2-1; 10 nucleotides line up with TRBD1. The sequence derives from an adult woman who had mild COVID-19 (a few samples of this study predate the infection). Cell type and time point are not known. Input material: PBMCs or a T cell subset sorted from them (not recorded which). CDR3 sequence (DNA): TGCAGTGTCGGACAGGGGGACAACAATGAGCAGTTCTTC. Its protein is CSVGQGDNNEQFF.